This T cell receptor (beta chain) originates from a study of identical twins. The study, taken as a whole, reports: Analyses based on zero insertions could be partly confounded by invariant MAIT and iNKT cells. These conclusions were based on statistical analysis (cross-sectional, not following the same donors).

About this clonotype: Antigen: not known.

This CDR3 is built from 17 residues. From germline, CDR1 is SGHRS and CDR2 YFSETQ. V lost 1 base and J 1 base, leaving 18 bases between the germline ends. Carrying unique molecular identifiers, the cDNA also gained a universal primer site through template switching. TCRdb fed the 5' RACE reads into MiXCR, producing one record per CDR3 protein. In the table there are about 530,000 distinct CDR3 sequences, approximately 20% of which are singletons. Each donor was a healthy Caucasian. These data also featured in a second study, about yellow fever vaccine responses in identical twins.

The receptor's source is a woman aged 18-29 years in good health. Sequenced sample: CD4+ T cells sorted from blood. J is TRBJ2-7 and V is TRBV5-1, with D possibly called TRBD1 or TRBD2 (5 bases each). CDR3 nucleotide sequence: TGCGCCAGCAGCTTGAGAGGAACAGGAGAGGGGTCCTACGAGCAGTACTTC. This sequence encodes CASSLRGTGEGSYEQYF.